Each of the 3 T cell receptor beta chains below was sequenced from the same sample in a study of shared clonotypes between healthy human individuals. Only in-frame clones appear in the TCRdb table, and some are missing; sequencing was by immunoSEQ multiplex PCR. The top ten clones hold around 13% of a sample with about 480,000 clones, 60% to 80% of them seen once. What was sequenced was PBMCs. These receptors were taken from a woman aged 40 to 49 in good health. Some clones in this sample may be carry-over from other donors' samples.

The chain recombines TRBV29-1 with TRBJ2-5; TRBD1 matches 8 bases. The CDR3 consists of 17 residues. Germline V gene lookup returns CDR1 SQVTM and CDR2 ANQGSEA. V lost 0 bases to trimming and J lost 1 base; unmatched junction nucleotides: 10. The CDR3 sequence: CSVEDPPETGVQETQYF. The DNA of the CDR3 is TGCAGCGTTGAAGACCCCCCAGAGACAGGGGTCCAAGAGACCCAGTACTTC.

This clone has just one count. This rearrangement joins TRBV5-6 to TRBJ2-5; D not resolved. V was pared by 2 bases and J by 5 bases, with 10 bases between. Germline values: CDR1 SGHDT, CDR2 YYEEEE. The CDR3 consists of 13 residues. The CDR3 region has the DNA TGTGCCAGCAGCTTTTCTAGGGTCGAGACCCAGTACTTC. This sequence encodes CASSFSRVETQYF.

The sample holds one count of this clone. Here the CDR3 DNA reads TGTGCCAGCAGTTTACGACAGCACAATGAGCAGTTCTTC. Its protein product is CASSLRQHNEQFF. The rearrangement joins TRBV28 to TRBJ2-1, with D tentatively TRBD1 (5 bases). Germline loops: CDR1 MDHEN, CDR2 SYDVKM. The CDR3 covers 13 residues. Trimming took 2 bases from V and 5 from J, leaving 7 bases between them.